These T cell receptor beta chains were read from a single sample in a study of blood T cell repertoires in COVID-19. Method: immunoSEQ multiplex PCR; TCRdb's copy keeps in-frame clones and lacks some. The sample includes around 140,000 clones, around 87% of them seen just once. The specimen was PBMCs or T cells enriched from blood (not recorded which). Source of these receptors: a man in his sixties who had recovered from COVID-19. Both conserved end residues are part of each CDR3. A D gene is named only where the DNA matches it firmly. Expanded clones are given a class, and other clones once, few, many or no size at all.

>TRBD2|TRBV5-1|-|TRBJ2-1
CASSGEGGSSYNEQFF
TGCGCCAGCAGCGGGGAGGGCGGAAGCTCCTACAATGAGCAGTTCTTC
>-|TRBV5-1|-|TRBJ2-7
CASSSTGTYSYEQYF
TGCGCCAGCAGCTCAACCGGGACATACTCTTACGAGCAGTACTTC
>-|TRBV27|many|TRBJ1-2
CASSFEGNYGYTF
TGTGCCAGCAGTTTTGAGGGAAACTATGGCTACACCTTC
>-|TRBV3-1/TRBV3-2|once|TRBJ2-7
CASSQSRSYEQYF
TGTGCCAGCAGCCAAAGTCGGTCCTACGAGCAGTACTTC
>-|TRBV27|-|TRBJ2-7
CASSFSSRASSYEQYF
TGTGCCAGCAGTTTCTCGAGCAGGGCCAGCTCCTACGAGCAGTACTTC
>TRBD2|TRBV7-8|-|TRBJ2-3
CASSLVRRRRGNTDTQYF
TGTGCCAGCAGCTTAGTAAGGCGTCGGCGGGGGAACACAGATACGCAGTATTTT
>-|TRBV11-2|-|TRBJ2-7
CASSFSTEGAEQYF
TGTGCCAGCAGCTTCTCCACAGAGGGAGCGGAGCAGTACTTC
>TRBD1|TRBV4-2|-|TRBJ2-3
CASSQARGQGTDTQYF
TGTGCCAGCAGCCAAGCCAGGGGGCAGGGCACAGATACGCAGTATTTT
>-|TRBV18|-|TRBJ1-3
CASSPRGRASGNTIYF
TGTGCCAGCTCACCACGGGGCCGTGCCTCTGGAAACACCATATATTTT
>TRBD1|TRBV2|-|TRBJ2-1
CASSARQGAAHEQFF
TGTGCCAGCAGTGCAAGACAGGGGGCTGCACATGAGCAGTTCTTC
>-|TRBV20-1|-|TRBJ2-5
CSASSAIQETQYF
TGCAGTGCTAGTTCCGCGATCCAAGAGACCCAGTACTTC
>TRBD1|TRBV5-1|-|TRBJ1-2
CASSSPGQNYGYTF
TGCGCCAGCAGCTCTCCGGGACAGAACTATGGCTACACCTTC
>TRBD1|TRBV5-1|-|TRBJ1-1
CASSLGQGRFNTEAFF
TGCGCCAGCAGCTTGGGACAGGGGAGATTCAACACTGAAGCTTTCTTT
>-|TRBV6-5|-|TRBJ2-4
CASSPRGALGQYF
TGTGCCAGCAGCCCCCGGGGAGCTCTCGGACAGTACTTC
>TRBD2|TRBV2|-|TRBJ2-7
CASSAPLAGVYEQYF
TGTGCCAGCAGTGCGCCACTAGCGGGAGTCTACGAGCAGTACTTC
>TRBD1|TRBV7-9|-|TRBJ1-4
CASSLDRENEKLFF
TGTGCCAGCAGCTTGGACAGGGAGAATGAAAAACTGTTTTTT
>-|TRBV9|-|TRBJ2-1
CASSSQGSWGYNEQFF
TGTGCCAGCAGCTCACAGGGCTCATGGGGGTACAATGAGCAGTTCTTC
>-|TRBV18|once|TRBJ2-5
CASSPREETQYF
TGTGCCAGCTCACCTCGCGAAGAGACCCAGTACTTC
>TRBD2|TRBV2|-|TRBJ2-7
CASTWTSGRVEQYF
TGTGCCAGCACCTGGACTAGCGGGAGGGTCGAGCAGTACTTC
>-|TRBV24-1|-|TRBJ1-1
CATSDRSRGLNRDTEAFF
TGTGCCACCAGTGATCGTAGCAGGGGCCTTAATAGGGACACTGAAGCTTTCTTT
>-|TRBV5-4|-|TRBJ2-3
CASSFRTSTDTQYF
TGTGCCAGCAGCTTTCGGACTAGCACAGATACGCAGTATTTT
>-|TRBV7-3|-|TRBJ2-1
CASSLYRAGEQFF
TGTGCCAGCAGCTTATACAGGGCAGGGGAGCAGTTCTTC
>TRBD2|TRBV7-2|-|TRBJ2-7
CASSLESGRSSYEQYF
TGTGCCAGCAGCTTAGAGAGCGGGAGATCGTCCTACGAGCAGTACTTC
>TRBD1|TRBV5-1|-|TRBJ1-1
CASSGVIGQGTEAFF
TGCGCCAGCAGTGGCGTTATAGGACAGGGCACTGAAGCTTTCTTT
>TRBD2|TRBV19|-|TRBJ2-1
CASSIGLAGINEQFF
TGTGCCAGTAGTATAGGCCTAGCGGGAATTAATGAGCAGTTCTTC
>-|TRBV7-6|-|TRBJ2-2
CASGTSGPGELFF
TGTGCCAGCGGGACTTCGGGGCCCGGGGAGCTGTTTTTT
>-|TRBV18|-|TRBJ2-1
CASSGGGNEQFF
TGTGCCAGCTCGGGAGGGGGCAATGAGCAGTTCTTC
>-|TRBV2|-|TRBJ1-5
CASSDRGNRDQPQHF
TGTGCCAGCAGTGATAGGGGTAATAGAGATCAGCCCCAGCATTTT
>TRBD1|TRBV3-1/TRBV3-2|-|TRBJ2-1
CASSQDKGASYNEQFF
TGTGCCAGCAGCCAAGACAAGGGGGCCTCCTACAATGAGCAGTTCTTC
>TRBD1|TRBV28|-|TRBJ1-6
CASSLRTGYSPLHF
TGTGCCAGCAGTTTGAGGACAGGGTATTCACCCCTCCACTTT
>TRBD2|TRBV11-2|once|TRBJ2-5
CASSFGAGVETQYF
TGTGCCAGCAGCTTTGGAGCGGGGGTAGAGACCCAGTACTTC
>-|TRBV3-1/TRBV3-2|once|TRBJ2-3
CASSQAGPDTQYF
TGTGCCAGCAGCCAGGCGGGACCAGATACGCAGTATTTT
>-|TRBV7-3|-|TRBJ2-7
CASSLTVVDEQYF
TGTGCCAGCAGCTTAACTGTTGTAGACGAGCAGTACTTC
>-|TRBV18|-|TRBJ2-3
CASSPARQNTDTQYF
TGTGCCAGCTCACCCGCGAGACAGAACACAGATACGCAGTATTTT
>-|TRBV29-1|-|TRBJ2-7
CSVEETGTPPDEQYF
TGCAGCGTTGAAGAAACCGGGACACCGCCTGATGAGCAGTACTTC
>-|TRBV6-4|-|TRBJ1-4
CASRERGGTNEKLFF
TGTGCCAGCAGAGAGAGGGGGGGGACTAATGAAAAACTGTTTTTT
>TRBD2|TRBV12-3/TRBV12-4|-|TRBJ2-1
CASRAGGSNEQFF
TGTGCCAGCCGGGCGGGAGGATCCAATGAGCAGTTCTTC
>TRBD2|TRBV5-1|-|TRBJ2-1
CASSLGRGPSGGSNNEQFF
TGCGCCAGCAGCTTGGGACGCGGTCCTAGCGGGGGGTCTAACAATGAGCAGTTCTTC
>-|TRBV10-2|-|TRBJ2-1
CASSNMFGGYNEQFF
TGCGCCAGCAGCAACATGTTCGGGGGTTACAATGAGCAGTTCTTC
>TRBD2|TRBV20-1|-|TRBJ2-1
CSASRLAGANEQFF
TGCAGTGCTAGTCGACTAGCGGGAGCCAATGAGCAGTTCTTC
>-|TRBV5-1|-|TRBJ2-1
CASSLEGGRGGSYNEQFF
TGCGCCAGCAGCTTGGAAGGGGGCAGGGGAGGATCCTACAATGAGCAGTTCTTC
>TRBD1|TRBV4-1|-|TRBJ1-2
CASSQEVGDRGSYGYTF
TGCGCCAGCAGCCAAGAAGTAGGGGACAGGGGATCCTATGGCTACACCTTC
>TRBD2|TRBV18|-|TRBJ2-7
CASSPLGLAGARENEQYF
TGTGCCAGCTCACCCCTGGGACTAGCGGGAGCTCGGGAAAACGAGCAGTACTTC
>TRBD1|TRBV11-2|-|TRBJ1-3
CASSLIGVSGTARNTIYF
TGTGCCAGCAGCTTAATCGGGGTTTCGGGGACAGCTAGAAACACCATATATTTT
>-|TRBV18|-|TRBJ1-3
CASSPSPGIPGNTIYF
TGTGCCAGCTCACCTTCACCAGGGATTCCTGGAAACACCATATATTTT
>TRBD1|TRBV28|-|TRBJ1-5
CASSPDRVQPQHF
TGTGCCAGCAGTCCGGACAGGGTTCAGCCCCAGCATTTT